This T cell receptor beta chain was sequenced during a study of blood T cell repertoires in COVID-19. About the research overall: Sources were T cells, B-cell-depleted T cells, or PBMCs; the material itself was cDNA or gDNA.

The age range of participants was 18 to 89 years, with residence in roughly 25 US areas. Participants reported their clinical history, and cohort assignment relied on those reports. In the study's own analysis: Amplified reference gene primers provided the basis for estimating nucleated cell counts. TCRdb keeps only in-frame clones here, not all; method: immunoSEQ multiplex PCR. Clonal size and the V and J genes are those of that table, whereas D and trimming came from the DNA. The table shows roughly 310,000 clones, with over 85% occurring only once. The CDR3 runs to 17 residues. Sequencing used PBMCs or T cells enriched from blood (not recorded which). This rearrangement joins TRBV21-1 to TRBJ2-7; the D segment call TRBD2 is taken from the table without a DNA check. TRBV21-1 is deemed a pseudogene. This receptor was identified in a man between 60 and 75 years old who had recovered from COVID-19. CDR3 loop: CASSKRGRTSGTYEQYF. In nucleotides, the CDR3 is TGTGCCAGCAGCAAACGGGGGCGAACTAGCGGAACCTACGAGCAGTACTTC.